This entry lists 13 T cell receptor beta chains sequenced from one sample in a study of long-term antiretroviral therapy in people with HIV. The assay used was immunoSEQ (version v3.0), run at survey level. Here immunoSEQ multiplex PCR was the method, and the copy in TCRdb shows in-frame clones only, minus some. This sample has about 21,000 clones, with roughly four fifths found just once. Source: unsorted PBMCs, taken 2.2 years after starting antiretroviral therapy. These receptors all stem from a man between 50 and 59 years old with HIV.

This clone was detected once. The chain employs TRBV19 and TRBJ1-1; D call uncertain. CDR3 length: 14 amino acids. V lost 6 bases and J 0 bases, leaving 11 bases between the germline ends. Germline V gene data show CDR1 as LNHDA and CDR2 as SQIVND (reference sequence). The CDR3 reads CASSHRELNTEAFF. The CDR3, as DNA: TGTGCCAGTAGCCACCGTGAACTGAACACTGAAGCTTTCTTT.

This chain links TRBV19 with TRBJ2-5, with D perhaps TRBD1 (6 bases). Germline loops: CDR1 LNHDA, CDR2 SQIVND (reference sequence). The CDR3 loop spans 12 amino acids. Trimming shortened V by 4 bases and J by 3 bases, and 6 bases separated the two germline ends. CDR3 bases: TGTGCCAGTAGTAACAGGGAAGAGACCCAGTACTTC. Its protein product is CASSNREETQYF.

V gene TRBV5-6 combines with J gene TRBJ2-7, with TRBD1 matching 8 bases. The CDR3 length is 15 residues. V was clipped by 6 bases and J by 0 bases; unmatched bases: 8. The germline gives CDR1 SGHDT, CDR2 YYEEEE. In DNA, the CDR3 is TGTGCCAGCAAACCACAGGGGGTCTTCTCCTACGAGCAGTACTTC. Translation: CASKPQGVFSYEQYF.

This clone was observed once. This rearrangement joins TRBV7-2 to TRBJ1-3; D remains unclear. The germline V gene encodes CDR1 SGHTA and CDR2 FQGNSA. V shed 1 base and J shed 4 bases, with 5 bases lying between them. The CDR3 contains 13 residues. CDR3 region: CASSLGRGNTIYF. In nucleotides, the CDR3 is TGTGCCAGCAGCTTAGGAAGAGGAAACACCATATATTTT.

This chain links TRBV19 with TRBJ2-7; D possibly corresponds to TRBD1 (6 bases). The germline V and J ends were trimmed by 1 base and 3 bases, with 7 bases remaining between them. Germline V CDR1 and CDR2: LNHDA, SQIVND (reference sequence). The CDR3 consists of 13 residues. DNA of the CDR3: TGTGCCAGTAGTATAGGGACAGACTACGAGCAGTACTTC. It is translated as CASSIGTDYEQYF.

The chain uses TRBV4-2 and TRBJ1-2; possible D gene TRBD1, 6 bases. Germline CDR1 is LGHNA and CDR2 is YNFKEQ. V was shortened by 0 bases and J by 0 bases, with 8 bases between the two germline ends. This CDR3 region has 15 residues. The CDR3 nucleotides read TGTGCCAGCAGCCAAGATGACAGGCCTAACTATGGCTACACCTTC. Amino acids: CASSQDDRPNYGYTF.

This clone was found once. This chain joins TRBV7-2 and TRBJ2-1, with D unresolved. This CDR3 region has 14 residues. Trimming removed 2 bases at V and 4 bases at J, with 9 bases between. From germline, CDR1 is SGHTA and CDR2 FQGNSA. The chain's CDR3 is CASSLLVVYNEQFF. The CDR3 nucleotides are TGTGCCAGCAGCTTACTAGTAGTTTACAATGAGCAGTTCTTC.

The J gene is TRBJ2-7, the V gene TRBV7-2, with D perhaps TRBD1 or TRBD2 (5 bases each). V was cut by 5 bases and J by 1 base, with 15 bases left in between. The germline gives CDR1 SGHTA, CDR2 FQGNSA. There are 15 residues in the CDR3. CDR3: CASSQRGRQSYEQYF. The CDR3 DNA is TGTGCCAGCAGCCAGAGGGGACGCCAGTCCTACGAGCAGTACTTC. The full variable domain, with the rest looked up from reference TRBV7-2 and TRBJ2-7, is GAGVSQSPSNKVTEKGKDVELRCDPISGHTALYWYRQSLGQGLEFLIYFQGNSAPDKSGLPSDRFSAERTGGSVSTLTIQRTQQEDSAVYLCASSQRGRQSYEQYFGPGTRLTVT.

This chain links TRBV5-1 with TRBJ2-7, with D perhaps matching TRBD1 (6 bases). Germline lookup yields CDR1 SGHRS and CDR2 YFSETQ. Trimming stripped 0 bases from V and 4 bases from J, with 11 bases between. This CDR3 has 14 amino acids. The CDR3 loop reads CASSLAPGAYEQYF. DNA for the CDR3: TGCGCCAGCAGCTTGGCGCCAGGGGCTTACGAGCAGTACTTC.

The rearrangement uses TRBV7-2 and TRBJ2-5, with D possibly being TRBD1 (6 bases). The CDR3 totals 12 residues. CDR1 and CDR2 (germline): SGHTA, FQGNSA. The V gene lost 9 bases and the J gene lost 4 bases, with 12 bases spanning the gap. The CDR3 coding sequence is TGTGCCAGTTACAGGGCCCCAGAGACCCAGTACTTC. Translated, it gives CASYRAPETQYF.

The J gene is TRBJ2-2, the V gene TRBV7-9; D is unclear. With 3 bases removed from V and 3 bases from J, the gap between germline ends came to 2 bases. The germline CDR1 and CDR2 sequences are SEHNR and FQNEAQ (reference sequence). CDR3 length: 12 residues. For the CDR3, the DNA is TGTGCCAGCAGCTTCCACACCGGGGAGCTGTTTTTT. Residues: CASSFHTGELFF.

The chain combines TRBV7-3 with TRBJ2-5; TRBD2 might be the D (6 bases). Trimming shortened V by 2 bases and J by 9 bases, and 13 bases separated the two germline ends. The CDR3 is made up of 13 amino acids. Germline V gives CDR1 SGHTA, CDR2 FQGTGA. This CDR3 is CASSLGGAGAQYF. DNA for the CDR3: TGTGCCAGCAGCTTAGGCGGGGCCGGGGCCCAGTACTTC.

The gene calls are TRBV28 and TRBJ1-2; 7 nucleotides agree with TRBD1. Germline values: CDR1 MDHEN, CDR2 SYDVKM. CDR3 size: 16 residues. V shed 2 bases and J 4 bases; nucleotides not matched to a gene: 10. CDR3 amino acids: CASSLPRDSFFYGYTF. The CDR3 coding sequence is TGTGCCAGCAGTTTACCTCGGGACAGTTTCTTCTATGGCTACACCTTC.